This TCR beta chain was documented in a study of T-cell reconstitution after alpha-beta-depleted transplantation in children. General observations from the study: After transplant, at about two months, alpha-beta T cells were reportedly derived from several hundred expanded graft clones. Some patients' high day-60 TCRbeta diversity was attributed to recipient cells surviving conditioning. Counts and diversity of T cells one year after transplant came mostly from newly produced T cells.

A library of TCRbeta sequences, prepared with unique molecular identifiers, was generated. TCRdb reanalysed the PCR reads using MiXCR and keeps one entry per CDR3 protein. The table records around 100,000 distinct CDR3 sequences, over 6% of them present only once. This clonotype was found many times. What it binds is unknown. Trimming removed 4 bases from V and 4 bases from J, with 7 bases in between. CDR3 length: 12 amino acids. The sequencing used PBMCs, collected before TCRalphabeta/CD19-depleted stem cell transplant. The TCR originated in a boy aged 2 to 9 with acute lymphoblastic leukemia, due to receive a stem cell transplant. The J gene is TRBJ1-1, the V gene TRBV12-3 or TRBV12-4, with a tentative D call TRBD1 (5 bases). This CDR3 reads CASSSTATEAFF. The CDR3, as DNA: TGTGCCAGCAGTTCGACAGCCACTGAAGCTTTCTTT.